This TCR beta chain was recovered during a study of human T cells and chemical hapten exposure. The overall study: DPC (0.01%) was patch tested on the upper back and read at 6 days. Minor pooled library volume differences mainly drove per-sample TCR yield variation.

In its sample, this clonotype was seen a few times. As for time point: patch test 3, about 24 weeks after DPC sensitization. Treatment reported: therapeutic diphenylcyclopropenone sensitization with weekly scalp DPC. Unfractionated whole blood yielded the extracted total RNA. In the authors' methods: TCRs per sample had a median of approximately 100,000 and ranged from 23,224 to 690,600. Each CDR3 protein is one row after TCRdb ran MiXCR on the RACE reads. These V and J calls originate from TCRdb's pipeline instead of the authors' own analysis. The table records roughly 38,000 distinct CDR3 sequences, more than 9% of them present only once. Source: whole blood, taken in connection with sensitization to the hapten diphenylcyclopropenone (DPC). The source of this sequence is a middle-aged man with alopecia areata. Some clones in this sample may be carry-over from other donors' samples.

In DNA form, the CDR3 reads TGCAGCGTTGACGGGACTAGCGGGAGGGGCACCTACAATGAGCAGTTCTTC. This codes for CSVDGTSGRGTYNEQFF. This rearrangement joins TRBV29-1 to TRBJ2-1; 16 bases agree with TRBD2. The germline CDR1 and CDR2 sequences are SQVTM and ANQGSEA. V dropped 3 bases and J dropped 2; count of bases not matched to a gene: 4. This CDR3 contains 17 residues.